The 13 T cell receptor beta chains below were found in one sample sequenced in a study of radiotherapy plus CTLA-4 blockade in lung cancer. Data came from immunoSEQ multiplex PCR; TCRdb stores just in-frame clones and leaves some out. The table includes 75,000 or so clones, roughly 78% detected once. Sequencing was performed on peripheral blood, taken from a patient treated with radiotherapy plus ipilimumab. Receptors were obtained from a human donor with non-small cell lung cancer who had a complete response to radiotherapy plus ipilimumab.

The chain employs TRBV5-6 and TRBJ1-3; D is undetermined. The V gene lost 4 bases and the J gene lost 3 bases, with 8 bases spanning the gap. Per the germline V gene, CDR1 is SGHDT and CDR2 is YYEEEE. The CDR3 consists of 13 residues. The CDR3 region has the DNA TGTGCCAGCAGCCCCGGGGTTGGAAACACCATATATTTT. This codes for CASSPGVGNTIYF.

This clone was counted a few times. The chain combines TRBV19 with TRBJ1-5; no definite D call. The CDR3 has 15 residues. With 1 base removed from V and 5 bases from J, the gap between germline ends came to 12 bases. Germline V gene data show CDR1 as LNHDA and CDR2 as SQIVND (reference sequence). CDR3: CASSIVWQNYQPQHF. DNA of the CDR3: TGTGCCAGTAGTATAGTGTGGCAGAACTATCAGCCCCAGCATTTT.

V is TRBV27 and J is TRBJ1-2, with D possibly TRBD1 on 5 matching bases. Germline CDR1 reads MNHEY; CDR2 reads SMNVEV (reference sequence). This CDR3 region has 15 residues. Between the trimmed V and J ends, which lost 2 bases and 3 bases, there was a span of 13 bases. DNA for the CDR3: TGTGCCAGCAGTTTAGGGGCAGGGAATCACTATGGCTACACCTTC. Translation gives CASSLGAGNHYGYTF.

The rearrangement uses TRBV7-6 and TRBJ2-1; D tentatively fits TRBD1 or TRBD2 (7 bases each). The CDR3 sequence is 16 residues long. Trimming left V 3 bases short and J 4 bases short, with 16 bases between. CDR1 SGHVS and CDR2 FNYEAQ come from the germline V gene. The chain's CDR3 is CASSFRGTAGYNEQFF. CDR3 bases: TGTGCCAGCAGCTTCAGGGGGACAGCGGGGTACAATGAGCAGTTCTTC.

This clone occurred a few times. This rearrangement joins TRBV19 to TRBJ2-2; possibly TRBD2 for D (6 bases). CDR3 length equals 16 residues. V was trimmed by 7 bases and J by 5 bases, leaving 20 bases between them. In germline, CDR1 is LNHDA, CDR2 SQIVND (reference sequence). The CDR3, as DNA: TGTGCCAGTACCTTCCCCGGGGCTAGCGAAACCGGGGAGCTGTTTTTT. The encoded protein is CASTFPGASETGELFF.

V and J are TRBV7-9 and TRBJ2-6; weak D call: TRBD2 (7 bases). Germline values: CDR1 SEHNR, CDR2 FQNEAQ (reference sequence). The CDR3 spans 18 residues. Trimming left V 5 bases short and J 1 base short, with 18 bases between. The CDR3 region has the DNA TGTGCCAGCAGCCCCGCTAGGGGGGGAACTTCTGGGGCCAACGTCCTGACTTTC. Residues: CASSPARGGTSGANVLTF. Together with reference TRBV7-9 and TRBJ2-6, the CDR3 gives the full variable domain: DTGVSQNPRHKITKRGQNVTFRCDPISEHNRLYWYRQTLGQGPEFLTYFQNEAQLEKSRLLSDRFSAERPKGSFSTLEIQRTEQGDSAMYLCASSPARGGTSGANVLTFGAGSRLTVL.

The chain recombines TRBV30 with TRBJ2-5; D unclear. Looked up from germline, CDR1 is GTSNPN and CDR2 is SVGIG (reference sequence). CDR3 length: 11 amino acids. Trimming stripped 8 bases from V and 5 bases from J, with 12 bases between. In DNA form, the CDR3 reads TGTGCCGTCAAGTTCCTCGAGACCCAGTACTTC. It translates to CAVKFLETQYF.

The rearrangement uses TRBV18 and TRBJ1-2; TRBD1 might be the D (5 bases). Germline V gene sequence: CDR1 KGHSH, CDR2 LQKENI. This CDR3 contains 15 residues. The ends were cut back, 2 bases at V and 2 bases at J, with 12 bases in the middle. The CDR3 is CASSPTNTGNYGYTF. The CDR3 bases are TGTGCCAGCTCACCAACTAATACAGGAAACTATGGCTACACCTTC.

The rearrangement links TRBV18 to TRBJ2-3, with D unclear. The CDR3 contains 13 residues. Germline V gene sequence: CDR1 KGHSH, CDR2 LQKENI. With 0 bases removed from V and 2 bases from J, the gap between germline ends came to 3 bases. The CDR3 nucleotides read TGTGCCAGCTCACCACCGAACACAGATACGCAGTATTTT. This translates into CASSPPNTDTQYF.

This clone was found once. Other DNA variants within this sample encode the same CDR3. J is TRBJ2-5 and V is TRBV5-1; the D gene could be TRBD1 or TRBD2 (5 bases each). CDR3 length equals 13 residues. Per germline, CDR1 SGHRS and CDR2 YFSETQ. Trimming stripped 0 bases from V and 4 bases from J, with 7 bases between. Written as DNA, the CDR3 is TGCGCCAGCAGCTTGGCTGGGGGAGAGACCCAGTACTTC. This gives the protein CASSLAGGETQYF.

The V and J genes are TRBV6-5 and TRBJ1-3, with D tentatively TRBD1 (6 bases). Trimming removed 0 bases at V and 4 bases at J, with 13 bases between. This CDR3 comprises 16 residues. Germline V gene sequence: CDR1 MNHEY, CDR2 SVGAGI. CDR3: CASSYSGGATGNTIYF. The CDR3 region has the DNA TGTGCCAGCAGTTACTCTGGGGGGGCGACAGGAAACACCATATATTTT.

The CDR3 sequence: CSARKGGEQFF. The DNA of the CDR3 is TGCAGTGCTAGGAAGGGTGGTGAGCAGTTCTTC. The chain is built from TRBV20-1 and TRBJ2-1, with no clear D. V lost 3 bases and J 9 bases, leaving 9 bases between the germline ends. The CDR3 has 11 amino acids. CDR1 DFQATT and CDR2 SNEGSKA come from the germline V gene (reference sequence).

V is TRBV5-1 and J is TRBJ1-3; 7 bases agree with TRBD1. Germline values: CDR1 SGHRS, CDR2 YFSETQ. V shed 3 bases, J shed 0 bases, and the junction held 12 bases outside the gene matches. The CDR3 loop spans 18 amino acids. CDR3 in DNA: TGCGCCAGCAGCTGGGGGACAGTCCGCTACAGCTCTGGAAACACCATATATTTT. As protein: CASSWGTVRYSSGNTIYF.